Sequencing of this T cell receptor beta chain was carried out in a study of OX40 agonist ivuxolimab in advanced cancers. Study information: With a range of roughly 20 to 80, age averaged 60 years, and more than 75% were male. The eligibility criteria allowed prior anti-PD-1, anti-PD-L1 or anti-CTLA-4 therapy, and approximately 38% had some.

Germline assignment: CDR1 GTSNPN and CDR2 SVGIG (reference sequence). After removal of 3 bases from V and 4 bases from J, the junction contained 11 bases not matched to a gene. There are 15 residues in the CDR3. Here immunoSEQ multiplex PCR was the method, and the copy in TCRdb shows in-frame clones only, minus some. Among some 100,000 clones listed, around nine tenths were seen once. The chain uses TRBV30 and TRBJ2-7; 8 bases line up with TRBD2. Specimen: CD4+ or CD8+ T cells sorted from blood, collected in a trial of the OX40 agonist ivuxolimab. This receptor was taken from an adult with an advanced solid tumor such as melanoma, head and neck, liver or kidney cancer. The CDR3 region is CAWSALRSGRYEQYF. The CDR3 DNA reads TGTGCCTGGAGCGCCCTCCGAAGCGGGAGATACGAGCAGTACTTC.